This T cell receptor beta chain is from a study of T cells after yellow fever vaccination. Background on the study: Where fractions had low cell numbers, libraries were prepared from them with the SMART-Seq v4 Ultra Low Input RNA kit. Study results and limitations: The bulk population could contribute abundant contaminating clonotypes to FACS-sorted repertoires. Post-booster repertoires contained most primary-vaccination clones again (roughly 97% CD4, around 89% CD8).

In its sample, this clonotype was seen a few times. Its antigen is unknown. One entry per CDR3 protein, called by TCRdb with MiXCR from the 5' RACE reads. The sample includes about 340,000 distinct CDR3 sequences, 8.7% of them seen just once. Trimming stripped 6 bases from V and 3 bases from J, with 14 bases between. This CDR3 contains 15 residues. Per germline, CDR1 MNHNS and CDR2 SASEGT. The sample in question was PBMCs, obtained on the day of the first yellow fever vaccination. V and J are TRBV6-1 and TRBJ2-2; perhaps TRBD2 as D (5 bases). The TCR originated in a man aged 18 to 35 who received the YFV17D yellow fever vaccine. The CDR3 coding sequence is TGTGCCAGCAGGCCCGGAGGTGGCGACACCGGGGAGCTGTTTTTT. Protein sequence: CASRPGGGDTGELFF.